The 30 T cell receptor beta chains reported below all come from one sample, sequenced in a study of OX40 agonist ivuxolimab in advanced cancers. Measured with immunoSEQ multiplex PCR; TCRdb has only the in-frame clones, and not every one. The table lists tens of thousands of clones, approximately 86% of them singletons. Sequences were derived from CD4+ or CD8+ T cells sorted from blood, sampled in a trial of the OX40 agonist ivuxolimab. These receptors were taken from an adult with an advanced solid tumor such as melanoma, head and neck, liver or kidney cancer.

This chain uses TRBV19 with TRBJ2-7; D unclear. Trimming removed 8 bases from V and 0 bases from J, with 14 bases in between. Germline V CDR1 and CDR2: LNHDA, SQIVND (reference sequence). CDR3 size: 14 residues. The CDR3 protein is CASSLVPHSYEQYF. The CDR3 region has the DNA TGTGCCAGTTCTCTGGTTCCACACTCCTACGAGCAGTACTTC.

The chain employs TRBV7-6 and TRBJ2-5; D gene unclear. The DNA end is a closer match to TRBJ2-7, so the J assignment may be wrong. Per the germline V gene, CDR1 is SGHVS and CDR2 is FNYEAQ. The CDR3 has 16 amino acids. This CDR3 reads CASSLTDRGGLYEQYF. DNA of the CDR3: TGTGCCAGCAGCTTAACCGACCGCGGCGGCCTCTACGAGCAGTACTTC.

The chain joins TRBV6-6 to TRBJ2-1, with a tentative D call TRBD1 (6 bases). V shed 5 bases and J shed 7 bases, with 12 bases lying between them. This CDR3 has 13 residues. Germline V gene lookup returns CDR1 MNHNY and CDR2 SVGAGI (reference sequence). In DNA, the CDR3 is TGTGCCAGCAGTGCACAGGGTATTAATGAGCAGTTCTTC. Translated: CASSAQGINEQFF.

The CDR3 bases are TGTGCCTACCAGGGGGGATCGTTGCATGAGCAGTTCTTC. This sequence encodes CAYQGGSLHEQFF. The chain combines TRBV30 with TRBJ2-1; perhaps TRBD1 as D (7 bases). Trimming removed 7 bases at V and 8 bases at J, with 18 bases between. Germline-derived CDR1 and CDR2 are GTSNPN and SVGIG (reference sequence). The CDR3 has 13 amino acids. The whole variable domain, filled in from reference TRBV30 and TRBJ2-1, reads SQTIHQWPATLVQPVGSPLSLECTVEGTSNPNLYWYRQAAGRGLQLLFYSVGIGQISSEVPQNLSASRPQDRQFILSSKKLLLSDSGFYLCAYQGGSLHEQFFGPGTRLTVL.

This clone appeared once. This rearrangement joins TRBV28 to TRBJ2-7, with TRBD2 matching 16 bases. The ends lost 5 bases at V and 0 bases at J; junction bases unmatched: 25. The length of the CDR3 is 24 residues. The V gene's germline CDR1 is MDHEN and CDR2 SYDVKM. The CDR3 loop is CASSLEWSNLHPGLAGGSSYEQYV. In DNA form, the CDR3 reads TGTGCCAGCAGTCTGGAATGGTCAAATCTTCATCCGGGACTAGCGGGGGGGAGCTCCTACGAGCAGTACGTC.

This chain links TRBV6-6 with TRBJ1-2; D not certain. CDR3 size: 11 residues. The V gene's germline CDR1 is MNHNY and CDR2 SVGAGI (reference sequence). The V end was cut by 3 bases, the J end by 7 bases, with 6 bases between. DNA of the CDR3: TGTGCCAGCAGTTATCGGGTTGGCTACACCTTC. Encoded protein: CASSYRVGYTF.

The gene calls are TRBV7-2 and TRBJ1-1; 7 bases map to TRBD1. The trim removed 1 base at V and 7 bases at J, leaving 6 bases unmatched. This CDR3 contains 14 residues. CDR1 is SGHTA, CDR2 FQGNSA, per germline. CDR3 sequence: CASSLVGGTDEAFF. CDR3 sequence (DNA): TGTGCCAGCAGCTTAGTGGGGGGGACAGATGAAGCTTTCTTT.

The chain combines TRBV9 with TRBJ2-1; D unclear. The CDR3 extends over 13 amino acids. The V end lost 3 bases, the J end lost 1 base, and 5 bases lay between the germline ends. Per the germline V gene, CDR1 is SGDLS and CDR2 is YYNGEE. CDR3 protein: CASSEKSYNEQFF. The CDR3 DNA follows: TGTGCCAGCAGCGAAAAGTCCTACAATGAGCAGTTCTTC.

The V gene is TRBV7-9, the J gene TRBJ2-1, with 8 bases that match TRBD2. CDR1 and CDR2 (germline): SEHNR, FQNEAQ (reference sequence). CDR3 length: 15 residues. The V and J ends lost 8 bases and 8 bases, in that order; junction bases with no gene match: 14. In nucleotides, the CDR3 is TGTGCCAGCGCCTTTTCTCTCGGGAGGGCCGATGAGCAGTTCTTC. Translated: CASAFSLGRADEQFF.

The rearrangement uses TRBV12-2 and TRBJ2-2; the D segment call TRBD2 is taken from the table without a DNA check. TRBV12-2 is recorded as a pseudogene. The CDR3 length is 16 residues. The CDR3 DNA reads as TGTGCAAGTCGCTTAGTCTCTAGCGGGGCCTTCCGGGAGCTGTTTTTT. It encodes CASRLVSSGAFRELFF.

The chain carries TRBV19 and TRBJ2-1, with TRBD2 matching over 8 bases. Germline CDR1 and CDR2: LNHDA and SQIVND (reference sequence). The CDR3 is 15 residues long. Trimming removed 7 bases from V and 7 bases from J; junction bases left unmatched: 12. The CDR3 loop is CASTLGGGRRNEQFF. The CDR3 DNA reads TGTGCCAGTACCCTTGGTGGCGGGAGGCGAAATGAGCAGTTCTTC.

The rearrangement uses TRBV19 and TRBJ1-5; D is ambiguous. The CDR3 runs 14 residues. V was clipped by 1 base and J by 4 bases, with 8 bases between them. Per the germline V gene, CDR1 is LNHDA and CDR2 is SQIVND (reference sequence). CDR3 sequence: CASSIVALNQPQHF. The DNA for the CDR3 is TGTGCCAGTAGTATAGTAGCATTAAATCAGCCCCAGCATTTT.

The chain uses TRBV6-5 and TRBJ2-7; D is possibly TRBD1 (6 bases). Germline CDR1 reads MNHEY; CDR2 reads SVGAGI. V was shortened by 5 bases and J by 12 bases, with 20 bases between the two germline ends. The CDR3 totals 13 residues. The CDR3 loop reads CASSEATGLFWYF. The CDR3 nucleotides read TGTGCCAGCAGTGAAGCCACAGGGCTTTTTTGGTACTTC.

The chain recombines TRBV5-1 with TRBJ2-5; D uncertain. The CDR3 totals 12 residues. The germline V gene encodes CDR1 SGHRS and CDR2 YFSETQ. V lost 0 bases to trimming and J lost 6 bases, with 6 bases between them. CDR3 residues: CASSLASKTQYF. CDR3 in DNA: TGCGCCAGCAGCTTGGCCTCGAAGACCCAGTACTTC.

This chain joins TRBV25-1 and TRBJ2-2, with D perhaps TRBD1 (6 bases). Trimming pared 4 bases from V and 2 bases from J, leaving 11 bases between. CDR1 is MGHDK, CDR2 SYGVNS, per germline. This CDR3 has 15 amino acids. CDR3 residues: CASSGPGHNTGELFF. The CDR3 DNA reads as TGTGCCAGCAGTGGGCCGGGACATAACACCGGGGAGCTGTTTTTT.

This chain connects TRBV13 to TRBJ2-2, with TRBD2 identical over 8 bases. The CDR3 is 19 residues long. The V gene end was trimmed by 5 bases and the J gene end by 1 base; junction bases not matched to a gene: 15. Germline V CDR1 and CDR2: PRHDT, FYEKMQ (reference sequence). The CDR3 nucleotides are TGTGCCAGCAGCCCCCCCTTGGCGCTAGCGGGCCTGAACACCGGGGAGCTGTTTTTT. This codes for CASSPPLALAGLNTGELFF.

This clone was detected once. The genes are TRBV5-4 and TRBJ2-3; D is unresolved. CDR3 size: 16 residues. CDR1 and CDR2 from the germline V gene are SGHNT and YYREEE (reference sequence). Trimming shortened V by 4 bases and J by 2 bases, and 17 bases separated the two germline ends. The CDR3 spells CASSQIKEVYTDTQYF. The CDR3 nucleotides read TGTGCCAGCAGCCAGATCAAAGAGGTTTACACAGATACGCAGTATTTT. Together with reference TRBV5-4 and TRBJ2-3, the CDR3 gives the full variable domain: ETGVTQSPTHLIKTRGQQVTLRCSSQSGHNTVSWYQQALGQGPQFIFQYYREEENGRGNFPPRFSGLQFPNYSSELNVNALELDDSALYLCASSQIKEVYTDTQYFGPGTRLTVL.

This clone was seen once. CDR3 region: CSVEEEGPNYGYTF. CDR3 nucleotides: TGCAGCGTTGAAGAAGAGGGGCCAAACTATGGCTACACCTTC. The rearrangement joins TRBV29-1 to TRBJ1-2, with D perhaps TRBD1 (5 bases). This CDR3 spans 14 amino acids. Germline V lookup: CDR1 SQVTM, CDR2 ANQGSEA. With 0 bases removed from V and 2 bases from J, the gap between germline ends came to 10 bases.

The chain links TRBV11-2 to TRBJ2-1, with 8 bases fitting TRBD2. The germline V gene has CDR1 SGHAT and CDR2 FQNNGV. This CDR3 has 16 amino acids. V lost 5 bases, J lost 6 bases, and 12 bases stayed unmatched. This chain's CDR3 is CASSAAHTSGFNEQFF. CDR3 bases: TGTGCCAGCAGCGCGGCGCATACTAGCGGATTCAATGAGCAGTTCTTC.

Turning to this clone: Different DNA sequences within this sample yield the same CDR3. V is TRBV27 and J is TRBJ2-7; D might be TRBD2 (6 bases). V was cut by 6 bases and J by 4 bases, with 16 bases left in between. From germline, CDR1 is MNHEY and CDR2 SMNVEV (reference sequence). This CDR3 has 14 amino acids. The DNA for the CDR3 is TGTGCCAGCAGACTACTTAGCGGAGCGTACGAGCAGTACTTC. It yields the protein CASRLLSGAYEQYF.

The chain carries TRBV14 and TRBJ1-2, with a possible D match to TRBD1 (5 bases). This CDR3 contains 14 residues. Germline CDR1 reads SGHDN; CDR2 reads FVKESK. The V gene lost 3 bases and the J gene lost 4 bases, with 12 bases spanning the gap. In nucleotides, the CDR3 is TGTGCCAGCAGCCAGGGGAGAGGGACCTATGGCTACACCTTC. It is translated as CASSQGRGTYGYTF. Full variable domain (outside the CDR3, taken from reference TRBV14 and TRBJ1-2): EAGVTQFPSHSVIEKGQTVTLRCDPISGHDNLYWYRRVMGKEIKFLLHFVKESKQDESGMPNNRFLAERTGGTYSTLKVQPAELEDSGVYFCASSQGRGTYGYTFGSGTRLTVV.

This sequence joins TRBV11-2 and TRBJ2-5; D gene ambiguous. Germline lookup yields CDR1 SGHAT and CDR2 FQNNGV. The CDR3 sequence is 14 residues long. Trimming left V 5 bases short and J 5 bases short, with 15 bases between. The CDR3 here is CASSISAPGETQYF. As DNA, the CDR3 is TGTGCCAGCAGCATTAGTGCCCCCGGGGAGACCCAGTACTTC.

The chain has TRBV5-8 and TRBJ2-1; D is perhaps TRBD1 or TRBD2 (5 bases each). The CDR3 extends over 15 amino acids. The V end lost 1 base, the J end lost 9 bases, and 17 bases lay between the germline ends. Germline V gene lookup returns CDR1 SGHTS and CDR2 YDEGEE. CDR3 bases: TGTGCCAGCAGCTTGCGGCTCACTAGGGGCAGTGAGCAGTTCTTC. Translation: CASSLRLTRGSEQFF. Variable domain in full (rest from reference TRBV5-8 and TRBJ2-1): EAGVTQSPTHLIKTRGQQATLRCSPISGHTSVYWYQQALGLGLQFLLWYDEGEERNRGNFPPRFSGRQFPNYSSELNVNALELEDSALYLCASSLRLTRGSEQFFGPGTRLTVL.

V is TRBV7-2 and J is TRBJ2-1; possibly TRBD1 for D (6 bases). The CDR3 extends over 18 amino acids. Germline V gene data show CDR1 as SGHTA and CDR2 as FQGNSA. The V end was cut by 3 bases, the J end by 2 bases, with 20 bases between. CDR3 DNA sequence: TGTGCCAGCAGCTTGGACATACAGGGTGCTGGGGCCTACAATGAGCAGTTCTTC. Translating gives CASSLDIQGAGAYNEQFF.

The rearrangement uses TRBV19 and TRBJ2-7, with 12 positions matching TRBD2. Germline V gene data show CDR1 as LNHDA and CDR2 as SQIVND (reference sequence). V gave up 5 bases and J gave up 3 bases; unmatched junction bases: 5. The CDR3 is 15 residues long. For the CDR3, the DNA is TGTGCCAGTAGTTCTAGCGGGGGGGGCCTCTACGAGCAGTACTTC. It is translated as CASSSSGGGLYEQYF.

Turning to this clone: The junction and the germline gene differ at one end; a read error may be behind it. The J gene is TRBJ1-1, the V gene TRBV19; D remains unclear. Per the germline V gene, CDR1 is LNHDA and CDR2 is SQIVND (reference sequence). The CDR3 is 12 amino acids. The CDR3 sequence is CASSIPGVRTVF. As DNA, the CDR3 is TGTGCCAGTAGTATTCCAGGTGTAAGAACCGTTTTT.

The chain combines TRBV5-1 with TRBJ2-7; D not resolved. Trimming took off 3 bases at V and 3 bases at J, with 4 bases between the two ends. CDR1 and CDR2 from the germline V gene are SGHRS and YFSETQ. The CDR3 has 11 residues. The CDR3 sequence is CASSSDYEQYF. The CDR3 DNA sequence: TGCGCCAGCAGCTCTGACTACGAGCAGTACTTC.

The V gene is TRBV18, the J gene TRBJ2-1; D may be TRBD2 (7 bases). V lost 7 bases to trimming and J lost 7 bases, with 17 bases between them. The CDR3 extends over 14 amino acids. From germline, CDR1 is KGHSH and CDR2 LQKENI. In DNA form, the CDR3 reads TGTGCCAGCTTCACGGGGGGCAAGCGGAATGAGCAGTTCTTC. Its protein product is CASFTGGKRNEQFF.

This clone was observed a single time. This sequence joins TRBV19 and TRBJ2-5, with D perhaps matching TRBD1 or TRBD2 (5 bases each). The length of the CDR3 is 14 residues. V shed 3 bases and J shed 1 base, with 9 bases lying between them. CDR1 is LNHDA and CDR2 is SQIVND in the germline V gene (reference sequence). The CDR3 DNA reads TGTGCCAGTAGTATGGGGACCTTCCAAGAGACCCAGTACTTC. It encodes CASSMGTFQETQYF.

The sample holds one count of this clone. The rearrangement uses TRBV14 and TRBJ2-1; no clear D. CDR1 is SGHDN and CDR2 is FVKESK in the germline V gene. V was clipped by 5 bases and J by 2 bases, with 10 bases between them. The CDR3 is 14 amino acids. CDR3 coding DNA: TGTGCCAGCAGCGAGGACCATACCTACAATGAGCAGTTCTTC. As protein: CASSEDHTYNEQFF.